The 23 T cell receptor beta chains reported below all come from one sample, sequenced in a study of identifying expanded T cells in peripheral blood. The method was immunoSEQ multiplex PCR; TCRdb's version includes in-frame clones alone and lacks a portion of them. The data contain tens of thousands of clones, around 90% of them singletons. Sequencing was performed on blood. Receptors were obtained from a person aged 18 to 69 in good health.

CDR3 nucleotides: TGCAGCGTTCAAGGGACTAGCGGCACAGATACGCAGTATTTT. Protein: CSVQGTSGTDTQYF. The chain joins TRBV29-1 to TRBJ2-3; TRBD2 matches 10 bases. V trimming: 5 bases; J trimming: 1 base; junction bases outside the gene matches: 3. The V gene's germline CDR1 is SQVTM and CDR2 ANQGSEA. This CDR3 spans 14 amino acids.

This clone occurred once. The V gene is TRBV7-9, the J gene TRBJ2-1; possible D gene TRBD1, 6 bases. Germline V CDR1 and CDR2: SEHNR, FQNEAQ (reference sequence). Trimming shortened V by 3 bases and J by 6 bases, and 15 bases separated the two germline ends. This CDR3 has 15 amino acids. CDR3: CASSLGQNLPNEQFF. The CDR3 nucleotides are TGTGCCAGCAGCTTGGGACAAAACCTTCCCAATGAGCAGTTCTTC.

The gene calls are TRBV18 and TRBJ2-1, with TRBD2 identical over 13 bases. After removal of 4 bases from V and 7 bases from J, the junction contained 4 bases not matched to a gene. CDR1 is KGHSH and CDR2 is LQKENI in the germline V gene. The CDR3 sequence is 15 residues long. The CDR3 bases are TGTGCCAGCTCACTCACTAGCGGGGGGGAGAATGAGCAGTTCTTC. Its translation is CASSLTSGGENEQFF. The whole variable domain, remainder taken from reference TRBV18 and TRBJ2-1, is NAGVMQNPRHLVRRRGQEARLRCSPMKGHSHVYWYRQLPEEGLKFMVYLQKENIIDESGMPKERFSAEFPKEGPSILRIQQVVRGDSAAYFCASSLTSGGENEQFFGPGTRLTVL.

The CDR3 reads CASSSQGAQGYTF. The CDR3 DNA reads TGTGCCAGCAGCTCACAGGGGGCGCAAGGCTACACCTTC. This chain joins TRBV5-6 and TRBJ1-2, with 9 nucleotides matching TRBD1. The CDR3 consists of 13 residues. The ends lost 3 bases at V and 8 bases at J; junction bases unmatched: 5. The germline V gene encodes CDR1 SGHDT and CDR2 YYEEEE. Full variable domain (outside the CDR3, taken from reference TRBV5-6 and TRBJ1-2): DAGVTQSPTHLIKTRGQQVTLRCSPKSGHDTVSWYQQALGQGPQFIFQYYEEEERQRGNFPDRFSGHQFPNYSSELNVNALLLGDSALYLCASSSQGAQGYTFGSGTRLTVV.

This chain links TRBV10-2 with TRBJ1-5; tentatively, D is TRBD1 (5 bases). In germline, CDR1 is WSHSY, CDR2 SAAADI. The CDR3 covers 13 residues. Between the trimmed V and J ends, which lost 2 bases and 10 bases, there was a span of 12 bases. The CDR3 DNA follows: TGCGCCAGCAGTGAGGACAGACGACTCCCCCAGCATTTT. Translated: CASSEDRRLPQHF.

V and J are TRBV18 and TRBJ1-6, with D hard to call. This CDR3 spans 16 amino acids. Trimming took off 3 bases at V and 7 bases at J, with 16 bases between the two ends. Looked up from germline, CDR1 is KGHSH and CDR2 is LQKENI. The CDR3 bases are TGTGCCAGCTCACCGGCAGTTGGCGCCTCAAATTCACCCCTCCACTTT. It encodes CASSPAVGASNSPLHF.

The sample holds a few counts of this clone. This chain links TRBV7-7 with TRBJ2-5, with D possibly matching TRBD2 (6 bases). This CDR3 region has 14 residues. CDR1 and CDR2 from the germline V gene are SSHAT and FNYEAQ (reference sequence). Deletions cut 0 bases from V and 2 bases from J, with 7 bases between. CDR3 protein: CASSLAGRQETQYF. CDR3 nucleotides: TGTGCCAGCAGCTTAGCGGGGAGGCAAGAGACCCAGTACTTC.

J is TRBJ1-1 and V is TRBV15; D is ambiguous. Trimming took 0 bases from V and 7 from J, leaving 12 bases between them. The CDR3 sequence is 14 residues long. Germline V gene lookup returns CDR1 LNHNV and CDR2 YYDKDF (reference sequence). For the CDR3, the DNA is TGTGCCACCAGCAGAGATGAATTGGGGTTTGAAGCTTTCTTT. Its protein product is CATSRDELGFEAFF.

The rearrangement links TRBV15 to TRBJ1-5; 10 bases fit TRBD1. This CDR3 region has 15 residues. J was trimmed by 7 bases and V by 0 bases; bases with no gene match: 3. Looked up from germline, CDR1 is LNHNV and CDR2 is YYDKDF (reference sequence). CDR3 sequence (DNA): TGTGCCACCAGCAGAGACCGGGACAGGGGCCAGCCCCAGCATTTT. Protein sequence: CATSRDRDRGQPQHF.

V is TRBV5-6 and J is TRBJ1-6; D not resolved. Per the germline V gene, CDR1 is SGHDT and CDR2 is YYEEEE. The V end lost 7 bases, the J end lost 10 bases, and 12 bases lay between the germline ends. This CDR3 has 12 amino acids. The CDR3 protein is CASSVGASPLHF. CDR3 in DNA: TGTGCCAGCTCGGTGGGAGCCTCACCCCTCCACTTT.

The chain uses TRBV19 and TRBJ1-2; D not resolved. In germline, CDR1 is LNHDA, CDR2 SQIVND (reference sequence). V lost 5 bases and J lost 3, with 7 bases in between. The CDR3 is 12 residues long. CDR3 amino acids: CASSFSDYGYTF. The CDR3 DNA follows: TGTGCCAGTAGTTTCTCCGACTATGGCTACACCTTC. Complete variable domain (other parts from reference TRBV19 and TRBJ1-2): DGGITQSPKYLFRKEGQNVTLSCEQNLNHDAMYWYRQDPGQGLRLIYYSQIVNDFQKGDIAEGYSVSREKKESFPLTVTSAQKNPTAFYLCASSFSDYGYTFGSGTRLTVV.

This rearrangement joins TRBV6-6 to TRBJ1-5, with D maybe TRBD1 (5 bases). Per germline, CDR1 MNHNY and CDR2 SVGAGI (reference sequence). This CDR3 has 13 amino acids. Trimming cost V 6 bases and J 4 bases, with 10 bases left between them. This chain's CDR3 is CASRGGENQPQHF. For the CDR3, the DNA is TGTGCCAGCAGGGGAGGGGAAAATCAGCCCCAGCATTTT.

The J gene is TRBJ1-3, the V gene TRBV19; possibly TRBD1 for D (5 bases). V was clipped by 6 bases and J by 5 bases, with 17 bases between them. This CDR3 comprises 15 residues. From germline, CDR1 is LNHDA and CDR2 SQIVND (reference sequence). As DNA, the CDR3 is TGTGCCAGTAGCCCTCAGGGTAGTCTAAGAAACACCATATATTTT. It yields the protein CASSPQGSLRNTIYF.

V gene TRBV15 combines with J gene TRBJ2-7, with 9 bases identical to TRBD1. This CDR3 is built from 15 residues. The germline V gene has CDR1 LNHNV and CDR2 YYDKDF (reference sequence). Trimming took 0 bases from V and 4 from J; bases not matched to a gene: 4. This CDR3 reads CATSRDGTGIYEQYF. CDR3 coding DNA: TGTGCCACCAGCAGAGACGGGACAGGGATTTACGAGCAGTACTTC.

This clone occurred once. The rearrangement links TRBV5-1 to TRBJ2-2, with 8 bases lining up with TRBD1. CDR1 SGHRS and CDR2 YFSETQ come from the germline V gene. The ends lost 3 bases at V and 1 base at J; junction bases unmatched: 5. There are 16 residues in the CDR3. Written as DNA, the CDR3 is TGCGCCAGCAGCTCAACCGGGACAGGGAACACCGGGGAGCTGTTTTTT. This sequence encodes CASSSTGTGNTGELFF.

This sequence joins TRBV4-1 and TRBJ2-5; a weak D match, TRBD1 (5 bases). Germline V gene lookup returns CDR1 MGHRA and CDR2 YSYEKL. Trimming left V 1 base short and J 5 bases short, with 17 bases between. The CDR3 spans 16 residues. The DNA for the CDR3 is TGCGCCAGCAGCCAAGCATTGGGCGTAGGGGTGGAGACCCAGTACTTC. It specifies CASSQALGVGVETQYF.

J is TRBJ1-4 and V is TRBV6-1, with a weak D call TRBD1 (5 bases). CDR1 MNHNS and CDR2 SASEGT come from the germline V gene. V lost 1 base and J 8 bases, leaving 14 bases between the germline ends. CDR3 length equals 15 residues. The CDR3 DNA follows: TGTGCCAGCAGTGAAGTTGGACGGGGGAACGAAAAACTGTTTTTT. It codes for CASSEVGRGNEKLFF.

CDR3 bases: TGTGCCAGCAGCCAAGAGAGCAGGGAAAAACTGTTTTTT. Protein: CASSQESREKLFF. This rearrangement joins TRBV14 to TRBJ1-4; D unclear. Germline V gene lookup returns CDR1 SGHDN and CDR2 FVKESK. The V and J ends lost 0 bases and 8 bases respectively, with 7 bases between them. CDR3 length: 13 residues.

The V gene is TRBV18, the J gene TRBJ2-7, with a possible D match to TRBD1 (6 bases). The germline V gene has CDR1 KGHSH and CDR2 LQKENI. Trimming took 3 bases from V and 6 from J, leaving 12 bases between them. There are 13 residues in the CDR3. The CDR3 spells CASSPDRRREQYF. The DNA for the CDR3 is TGTGCCAGCTCACCGGACAGACGGCGCGAGCAGTACTTC.

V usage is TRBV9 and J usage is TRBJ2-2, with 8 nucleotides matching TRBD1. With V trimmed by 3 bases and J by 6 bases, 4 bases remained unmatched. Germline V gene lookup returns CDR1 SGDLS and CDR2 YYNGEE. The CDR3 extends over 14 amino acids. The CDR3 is CASSGQGTPGELFF. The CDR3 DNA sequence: TGTGCCAGCAGCGGACAGGGGACACCCGGGGAGCTGTTTTTT.

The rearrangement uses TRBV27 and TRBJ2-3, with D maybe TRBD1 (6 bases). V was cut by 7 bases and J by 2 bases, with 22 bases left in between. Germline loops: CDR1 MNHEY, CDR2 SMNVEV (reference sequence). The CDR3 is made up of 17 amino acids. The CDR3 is CASIATMGQLFTDTQYF. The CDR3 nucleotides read TGTGCCAGCATCGCGACGATGGGACAACTCTTCACAGATACGCAGTATTTT.

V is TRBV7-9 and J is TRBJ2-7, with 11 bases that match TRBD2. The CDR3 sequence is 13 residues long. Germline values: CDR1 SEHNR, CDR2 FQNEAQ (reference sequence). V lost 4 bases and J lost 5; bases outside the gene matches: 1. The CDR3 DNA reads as TGTGCCAGCAGCTCTAGCGGGAGGAACGAGCAGTACTTC. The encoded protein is CASSSSGRNEQYF. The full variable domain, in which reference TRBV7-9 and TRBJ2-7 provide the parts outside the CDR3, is DTGVSQNPRHKITKRGQNVTFRCDPISEHNRLYWYRQTLGQGPEFLTYFQNEAQLEKSRLLSDRFSAERPKGSFSTLEIQRTEQGDSAMYLCASSSSGRNEQYFGPGTRLTVT.

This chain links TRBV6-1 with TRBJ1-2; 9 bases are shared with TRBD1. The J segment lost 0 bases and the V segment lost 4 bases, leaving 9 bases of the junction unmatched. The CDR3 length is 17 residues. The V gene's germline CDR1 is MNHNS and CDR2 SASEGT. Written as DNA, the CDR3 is TGTGCCAGCAGTGTTTGGGACAGGGTCGGGGCTAACTATGGCTACACCTTC. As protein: CASSVWDRVGANYGYTF.